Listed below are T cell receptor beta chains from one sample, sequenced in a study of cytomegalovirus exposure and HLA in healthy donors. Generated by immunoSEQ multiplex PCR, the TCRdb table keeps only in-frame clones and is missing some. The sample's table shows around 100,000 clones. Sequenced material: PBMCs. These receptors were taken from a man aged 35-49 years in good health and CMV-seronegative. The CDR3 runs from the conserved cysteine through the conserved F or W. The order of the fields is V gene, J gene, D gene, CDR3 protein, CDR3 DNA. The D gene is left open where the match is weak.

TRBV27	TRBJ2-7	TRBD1	CASSLGTGLYEQYF	TGTGCCAGCAGTTTGGGGACAGGGCTCTACGAGCAGTACTTC
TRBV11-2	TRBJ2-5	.	CASSLASGGETQYF	TGTGCCAGCAGCTTAGCCTCCGGCGGGGAGACCCAGTACTTC
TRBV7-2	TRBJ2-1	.	CASSFSPGGHNEQFF	TGTGCCAGCAGCTTTTCGCCAGGGGGGCACAATGAGCAGTTCTTC
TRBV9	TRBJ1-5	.	CASSVSGYSNQPQHF	TGTGCCAGCAGCGTAAGCGGTTATAGCAATCAGCCCCAGCATTTT
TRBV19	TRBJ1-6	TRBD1	CASSRQGQNNSPLHF	TGTGCCAGTAGTCGCCAGGGACAGAATAATTCACCCCTCCACTTT
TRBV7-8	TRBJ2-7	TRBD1	CASSRDRGSYEQYF	TGTGCCAGCAGCCGCGACAGGGGTTCGTACGAGCAGTACTTC
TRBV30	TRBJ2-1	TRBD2	CAWRAGLADYNEQFF	TGTGCCTGGAGGGCGGGACTAGCGGATTACAATGAGCAGTTCTTC
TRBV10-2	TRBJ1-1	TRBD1	CASRGLNRGGTEAFF	TGCGCCAGCAGGGGTTTAAACAGGGGAGGCACTGAAGCTTTCTTT
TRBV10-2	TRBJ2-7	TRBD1	CASKKPGQRYEQYF	TGCGCCAGCAAGAAACCGGGACAGAGATACGAGCAGTACTTC
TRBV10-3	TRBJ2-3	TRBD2	CAISEREGTDTQYF	TGTGCCATCAGTGAGCGGGAGGGCACAGATACGCAGTATTTT
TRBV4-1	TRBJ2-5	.	CASSQDGSVFQETQYF	TGCGCCAGCAGCCAAGATGGTAGTGTCTTCCAAGAGACCCAGTACTTC
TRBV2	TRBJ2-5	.	CASSSGVYQETQYF	TGTGCCAGCTCCAGTGGAGTTTACCAAGAGACCCAGTACTTC
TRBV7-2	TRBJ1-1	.	CASSLAMGLNTEAFF	TGTGCCAGCAGCTTAGCGATGGGGCTGAACACTGAAGCTTTCTTT
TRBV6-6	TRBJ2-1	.	CASSMGLNEQFF	TGTGCCAGCAGCATGGGGCTCAATGAGCAGTTCTTC
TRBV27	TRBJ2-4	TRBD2	CASSTTGRGDIQYF	TGTGCCAGCAGTACCACTGGGAGGGGAGACATTCAGTACTTC
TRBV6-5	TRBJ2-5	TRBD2	CASSREVGKQYF	TGTGCCAGCAGCCGGGAGGTCGGGAAGCAGTACTTC
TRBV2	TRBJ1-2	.	CASSEGGGYGYTF	TGTGCCAGCAGTGAAGGGGGCGGTTATGGCTACACCTTC
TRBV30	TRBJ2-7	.	CAWTGRGLGDEQYF	TGTGCCTGGACCGGAAGGGGACTCGGTGACGAGCAGTACTTC
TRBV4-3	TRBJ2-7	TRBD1	CASSSRTGQGSYEQYF	TGCGCCAGCAGCTCTCGAACTGGACAGGGCTCCTACGAGCAGTACTTC